This is a list of T cell receptor beta chains from one sample in a study of cytomegalovirus exposure and HLA in healthy donors. Assay: immunoSEQ multiplex PCR; the TCRdb copy retains only in-frame clones and omits some. The sample records over 150,000 clones, roughly 80% being singletons. The specimen sequenced was PBMCs. The receptors originated from a male donor in good health and CMV-seronegative. The CDR3 runs from the conserved cysteine through the conserved F or W. A D gene is named only where the DNA matches it firmly. Expanded clones are given a class, and other clones once, few, many or no size at all.

v_gene	j_gene	d_gene	abundance	CDR3nt	CDR3aa
TRBV30	TRBJ1-5	NA	NA	TGTGCCTGGAGCAGTACGGAGAATCAGCCCCAGCATTTT	CAWSSTENQPQHF
TRBV5-1	TRBJ2-7	NA	NA	TGCGCCAGCAGCAAAGGGACACAGGATTACTCCTACGAGCAGTACTTC	CASSKGTQDYSYEQYF
TRBV6-5	TRBJ2-7	TRBD1	NA	TGTGCCAGCAGTTATACAGACAGGGGGTATCGGCAGTACTTC	CASSYTDRGYRQYF
TRBV19	TRBJ1-5	NA	NA	TGTGCCAGTACCCCGACATTGCGACAGACTCAGCCCCAGCATTTT	CASTPTLRQTQPQHF
TRBV7-2	TRBJ1-5	NA	NA	TGTGCCAGCAGCCCTTATGGAGAGTGGCAGCCCCAGCATTTT	CASSPYGEWQPQHF
TRBV19	TRBJ2-5	TRBD1	few	TGTGCCAGTAGTCTGGACAGGGGGGCACAAGAGACCCAGTACTTC	CASSLDRGAQETQYF
TRBV5-1	TRBJ2-1	NA	NA	TGCGCCAGCAGCTTCCTCGGAGGGGACTTCAATGAGCAGTTCTTC	CASSFLGGDFNEQFF
TRBV6-1	TRBJ1-1	NA	once	TGTGCCAGCAGTGATATTAGGGGCCTGAACACTGAAGCTTTCTTT	CASSDIRGLNTEAFF
TRBV27	TRBJ2-1	NA	NA	TGTGCCAGCAGTTTCCTGGACAGATCCTACAATGAGCAGTTCTTC	CASSFLDRSYNEQFF
TRBV19	TRBJ1-1	NA	NA	TGTGCCAGTAGTAGGAACAGGGAGAGTGGCACTGAAGCTTTCTTT	CASSRNRESGTEAFF
TRBV5-5	TRBJ2-7	TRBD1	NA	TGTGCCAGCAGCTTGGAGTGGACAGGGGGATACGAGCAGTACTTC	CASSLEWTGGYEQYF
TRBV11-2	TRBJ2-7	TRBD2	NA	TGTGCCAGCAGCCAAAGGCAGCGGGGGGATTACGAGCAGTACTTC	CASSQRQRGDYEQYF
TRBV6-5	TRBJ1-2	NA	once	TGTGCCAGCAGTGAACTAGCTAACTATGGCTACACCTTC	CASSELANYGYTF
TRBV29-1	TRBJ1-1	NA	NA	TGCAGCGCTGGACCGGGACAAACCTCTGAAGCTTTCTTT	CSAGPGQTSEAFF
TRBV19	TRBJ2-7	TRBD2	NA	TGTGCCAGTAGTGGACTAGCGGGTACCTACGAGCAGTACTTC	CASSGLAGTYEQYF
TRBV6-6	TRBJ2-2	TRBD1	NA	TGTGCCAGCAGCCCAGGGACAGGGCACACCGGGGAGCTGTTTTTT	CASSPGTGHTGELFF
TRBV5-1	TRBJ2-5	NA	NA	TGCGCCAGCAGCTTGAACAGCTTACGAGGGGAGACCCAGTACTTC	CASSLNSLRGETQYF
TRBV10-3	TRBJ1-1	NA	NA	TGTGCCATCAGGACAGGTTCCTATGAAGCTTTCTTT	CAIRTGSYEAFF
TRBV30	TRBJ1-6	NA	NA	TGTGCCTGGAGTTCAGGGCCGACCGGTTCACCCCTCCACTTT	CAWSSGPTGSPLHF
TRBV29-1	TRBJ2-7	NA	NA	TGCAGCGTTGTTTATCAACAGGCGGCCTACGAGCAGTACTTC	CSVVYQQAAYEQYF
TRBV11-3	TRBJ2-5	TRBD2	NA	TGTGCCAGCAGCCGTTTACTAGCGGGGGGACAAGAGACCCAGTACTTC	CASSRLLAGGQETQYF
TRBV7-2	TRBJ1-5	NA	NA	TGTGCCAGCAGTCGACAGAGCAATCAGCCCCAGCATTTT	CASSRQSNQPQHF
TRBV6-5	TRBJ1-4	NA	NA	TGTGCCAGCAGTTACTTACAGGGCGGGGAAAAACTGTTTTTT	CASSYLQGGEKLFF
TRBV4-1	TRBJ1-2	TRBD1	few	TGCGCCAGCAGCCCCGGGACAGGGGGTTATGGCTACACCTTC	CASSPGTGGYGYTF
TRBV4-1	TRBJ1-5	NA	NA	TGCGCCAGCAGCCAAGATCTAGCAGGGGAGGGTCAGCCCCAGCATTTT	CASSQDLAGEGQPQHF
TRBV6-5	TRBJ1-1	NA	NA	TGTGCCAGCAGTTACCAGACGGGGGGGGGCACTGAAGCTTTCTTT	CASSYQTGGGTEAFF
TRBV19	TRBJ2-1	TRBD2	NA	TGTGCCAGTAGTATAGGGCTAGCGGGGGGGCAAAATGAGCAGTTCTTC	CASSIGLAGGQNEQFF
TRBV30	TRBJ2-5	TRBD2	NA	TGTGCCTCGAGCAGCGGGGGGTCCCAAGAGACCCAGTACTTC	CASSSGGSQETQYF
TRBV6-6	TRBJ1-2	NA	NA	TGTGCCAGCAGCATGGGACTGATCTATGGCTACACCTTC	CASSMGLIYGYTF
TRBV6-5	TRBJ1-2	TRBD1	NA	TGTGCCAGCAGTTACTCCGGGACAGACCACTATGGCTACACCTTC	CASSYSGTDHYGYTF
TRBV5-1	TRBJ2-2	NA	NA	TGCGCCACCAAGGAAGGGGTGACCGGGGAGCTGTTTTTT	CATKEGVTGELFF
TRBV5-1	TRBJ1-1	NA	NA	TGCGCCAGCAGCTTGGGGCAGGGTTTAATGGTGAACACTGAAGCTTTCTTT	CASSLGQGLMVNTEAFF
TRBV7-9	TRBJ1-1	NA	NA	TGTGCCAGCAGCCGACAGCAGCCAAACACTGAAGCTTTCTTT	CASSRQQPNTEAFF
TRBV5-1	TRBJ1-4	NA	NA	TGCGCCAGCAGCTCGACGGGGGGGGTTGAAAAACTGTTTTTT	CASSSTGGVEKLFF
TRBV27	TRBJ1-2	NA	NA	TGTGCCAGCAGTTTAATGCAGAACTATGGCTACACCTTC	CASSLMQNYGYTF
TRBV2	TRBJ2-3	TRBD2	NA	TGTGCCAGCAGTGAAAGACAGCTTTTTTTAGCGGGGGTGACCTTTAGCACAGATACGCAGTATTTT	CASSERQLFLAGVTFSTDTQYF
TRBV5-1	TRBJ1-4	NA	NA	TGCGCCAGCAGCTCGGGGGGGCAAAGGGAAAAACTGTTTTTT	CASSSGGQREKLFF
TRBV30	TRBJ1-5	TRBD1	NA	TGTGCCTGGAACAGGGGTGCGGACAATCAGCCCCAGCATTTT	CAWNRGADNQPQHF
TRBV5-6	TRBJ2-3	TRBD1	NA	TGTGCCAGCAGCTCGGGACAGGGAACAGATACGCAGTATTTT	CASSSGQGTDTQYF
TRBV11-2	TRBJ2-7	NA	NA	TGTGCCAGCAGCACCTGGCGGTCCTACGAGCAGTACTTC	CASSTWRSYEQYF
TRBV29-1	TRBJ2-7	NA	NA	TGCAGCGTCGAAACTACCCAATCGTCCTACGAGCAGTACTTC	CSVETTQSSYEQYF
TRBV4-2	TRBJ2-7	TRBD2	NA	TGTGCCAGCAGCCAACTGACCGGGAGGGATGACTACGAGCAGTACTTC	CASSQLTGRDDYEQYF
TRBV27	TRBJ1-3	TRBD1	NA	TGTGCCAGCAGCCGACAGGGGAAGATTGGAAACACCATATATTTT	CASSRQGKIGNTIYF
TRBV19	TRBJ1-5	NA	NA	TGTGCCAGTAGTGTCCTCAGTGGGGCGGGCAATCAGCCCCAGCATTTT	CASSVLSGAGNQPQHF
TRBV7-2	TRBJ1-5	NA	NA	TGTGCCAGCAGCCGTGATGGCCTTAGCAATCAGCCCCAGCATTTT	CASSRDGLSNQPQHF
TRBV19	TRBJ1-5	TRBD1	NA	TGTGCCAGTAGTCCAATCCGGAGACAGGGAAGCAATCAGCCCCAGCATTTT	CASSPIRRQGSNQPQHF